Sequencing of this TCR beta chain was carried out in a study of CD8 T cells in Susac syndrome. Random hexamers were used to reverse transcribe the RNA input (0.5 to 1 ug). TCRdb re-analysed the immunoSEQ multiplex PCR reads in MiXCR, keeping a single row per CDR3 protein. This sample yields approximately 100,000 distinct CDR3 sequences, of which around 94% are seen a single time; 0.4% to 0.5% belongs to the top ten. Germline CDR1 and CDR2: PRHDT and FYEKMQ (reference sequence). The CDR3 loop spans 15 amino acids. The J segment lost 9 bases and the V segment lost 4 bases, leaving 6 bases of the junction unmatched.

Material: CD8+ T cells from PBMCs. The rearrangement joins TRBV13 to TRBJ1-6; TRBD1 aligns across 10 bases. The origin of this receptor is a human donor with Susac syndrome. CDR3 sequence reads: CASSSDRGLSSPLHF. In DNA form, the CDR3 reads TGTGCCAGCAGCTCGGACAGGGGGTTAAGTTCACCCCTCCACTTT.